The next 8 T cell receptor beta chains were all read from a single sample in a study of blood T cell repertoires in COVID-19. Profiled with immunoSEQ multiplex PCR; TCRdb holds only in-frame clones, not every one. This table has about 34,000 clones, about 85% appearing once. The specimen sequenced was peripheral blood. The origin of the receptors is a human donor with acute or convalescent COVID-19. The donor label of this sample is uncertain.

In its sample, this clone was seen a few times. The rearrangement joins TRBV29-1 to TRBJ2-7, with D unclear. V was clipped by 4 bases and J by 2 bases, with 6 bases between them. Germline V gene sequence: CDR1 SQVTM, CDR2 ANQGSEA. The CDR3 has 11 residues. CDR3 DNA sequence: TGCAGCGTTGTCACAACCTACGAGCAGTACTTC. As protein: CSVVTTYEQYF.

CDR3 sequence (DNA): TGTGCCAGCAGCTCCCCAAACACAGATACGCAGTATTTT. Protein sequence: CASSSPNTDTQYF. The chain has TRBV7-9 and TRBJ2-3; D gene ambiguous. V was clipped by 4 bases and J by 2 bases, with 7 bases between them. Germline lookup yields CDR1 SEHNR and CDR2 FQNEAQ (reference sequence). This CDR3 contains 13 residues.

The chain recombines TRBV28 with TRBJ2-7; TRBD2 agrees at 7 bases. Germline V gene lookup returns CDR1 MDHEN and CDR2 SYDVKM. V dropped 1 base and J dropped 7; count of bases not matched to a gene: 13. CDR3 length: 16 residues. CDR3 nucleotide sequence: TGTGCCAGCAGTTTATCCCAGGAGGGAGGGGTTTGGGAGCAGTACTTC. It translates to CASSLSQEGGVWEQYF.

CDR3 amino acids: CASSLRQGTGSAGELFF. The CDR3 nucleotides read TGTGCCAGCAGCCTTCGGCAGGGGACAGGGTCCGCCGGGGAGCTGTTTTTT. This rearrangement joins TRBV3-1 (or the pseudogene TRBV3-2) to TRBJ2-2; 9 bases are shared with TRBD1. In germline, CDR1 is LGHDT, CDR2 YNNKEL (reference sequence). CDR3 size: 17 residues. After removal of 4 bases from V and 6 bases from J, the junction contained 12 bases not matched to a gene.

The gene calls are TRBV7-8 and TRBJ1-2; possible D gene TRBD1, 6 bases. V shed 0 bases and J shed 4 bases, with 12 bases lying between them. CDR1 is SGHVS and CDR2 is FQNEAQ in the germline V gene. This CDR3 has 15 amino acids. This CDR3 is CASSLALGGGYGYTF. The CDR3 DNA follows: TGTGCCAGCAGCTTAGCCTTAGGGGGGGGCTATGGCTACACCTTC.

The chain uses TRBV30 and TRBJ2-1; 9 bases are shared with TRBD2. Germline trimming cut 0 bases from V and 9 bases from J; bases unmatched to any gene: 6. This CDR3 contains 14 residues. Per germline, CDR1 GTSNPN and CDR2 SVGIG (reference sequence). CDR3 DNA: TGTGCCTGGAGTGTTGGCGGGGGGGAAGCTGAGCAGTTCTTC. Its protein product is CAWSVGGGEAEQFF.

V usage is TRBV28 and J usage is TRBJ1-5; D uncertain. The ends were cut back, 5 bases at V and 7 bases at J, with 9 bases in the middle. This CDR3 has 12 amino acids. Germline V CDR1 and CDR2: MDHEN, SYDVKM. This chain's CDR3 is CASSPGSQPQHF. CDR3 nucleotide sequence: TGTGCCAGCAGTCCGGGGAGCCAGCCCCAGCATTTT. Supplemented by reference TRBV28 and TRBJ1-5, the full variable domain reads DVKVTQSSRYLVKRTGEKVFLECVQDMDHENMFWYRQDPGLGLRLIYFSYDVKMKEKGDIPEGYSVSREKKERFSLILESASTNQTSMYLCASSPGSQPQHFGDGTRLSIL.

The chain uses TRBV30 and TRBJ1-3; D is ambiguous. V lost 3 bases, J lost 4 bases, and 13 bases lay in between. Germline V gene data show CDR1 as GTSNPN and CDR2 as SVGIG (reference sequence). This CDR3 contains 14 residues. The CDR3 is CAWSPAGFGNTIYF. CDR3 in DNA: TGTGCCTGGAGCCCCGCAGGCTTCGGAAACACCATATATTTT.